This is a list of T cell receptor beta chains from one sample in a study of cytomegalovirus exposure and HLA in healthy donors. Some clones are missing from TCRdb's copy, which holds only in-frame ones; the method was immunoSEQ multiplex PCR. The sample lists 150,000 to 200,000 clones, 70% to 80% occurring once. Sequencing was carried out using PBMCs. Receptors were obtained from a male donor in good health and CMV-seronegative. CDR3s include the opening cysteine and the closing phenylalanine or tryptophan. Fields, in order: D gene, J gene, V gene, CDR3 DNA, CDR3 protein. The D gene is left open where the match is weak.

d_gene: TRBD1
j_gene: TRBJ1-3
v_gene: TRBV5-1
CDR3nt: TGCGCCAGCAGCTTGACCGGGACAGGGGGCTCTGGAAACACCATATATTTT
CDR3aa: CASSLTGTGGSGNTIYF

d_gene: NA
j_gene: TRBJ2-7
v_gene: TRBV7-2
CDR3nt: TGTGCCAGCAGCTTGAGGGCGGGGCACTCCTACGAGCAGTACTTC
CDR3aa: CASSLRAGHSYEQYF

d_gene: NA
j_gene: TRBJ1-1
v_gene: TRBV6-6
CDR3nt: TGTGCCAGCAGTTATAGCACTGAAGCTTTCTTT
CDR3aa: CASSYSTEAFF

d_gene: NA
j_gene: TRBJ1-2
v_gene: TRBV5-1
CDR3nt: TGCGCCAGCAGCTTGGTGGGGGCTGATGTCTACACCTTC
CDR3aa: CASSLVGADVYTF

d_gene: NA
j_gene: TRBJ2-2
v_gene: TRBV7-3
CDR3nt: TGTGCCAGCAGCTTAAGTGGCGGGGGCCGCACCGGGGAGCTGTTTTTT
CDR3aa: CASSLSGGGRTGELFF

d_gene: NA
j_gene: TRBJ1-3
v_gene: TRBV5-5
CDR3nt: TGTGCCAGCAGCTTGGGGCGGCTTGGAAACACCATATATTTT
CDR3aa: CASSLGRLGNTIYF

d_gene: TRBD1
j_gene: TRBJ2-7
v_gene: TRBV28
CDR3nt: TGTGCCAGCAGTCTACCCGGGACAGGTCGCGAGCAGTACTTC
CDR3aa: CASSLPGTGREQYF

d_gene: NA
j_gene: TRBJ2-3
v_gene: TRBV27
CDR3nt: TGTGCCAGCAGTTTAGGGGCAGGGGCAGATACGCAGTATTTT
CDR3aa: CASSLGAGADTQYF

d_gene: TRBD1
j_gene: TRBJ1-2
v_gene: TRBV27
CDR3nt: TGTGCCAGCAGTCTCGGACAGGAAGGAAACTATGGCTACACCTTC
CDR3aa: CASSLGQEGNYGYTF

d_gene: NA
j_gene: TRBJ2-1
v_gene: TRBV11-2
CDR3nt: TGTGCCAGCAGCTTCTCGACAGACAACAATGAGCAGTTCTTC
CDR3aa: CASSFSTDNNEQFF